The TCR beta chain described here comes from a study of T cells in Graves' hyperthyroidism and ophthalmopathy. V was shortened by 6 bases and J by 6 bases, with 17 bases between the two germline ends. CDR1 is SQVTM, CDR2 ANQGSEA, per germline. CDR3 length: 13 amino acids. This clonotype appeared many times. Authors of the study amplified TCR beta CDR3 regions from RNA transcripts. The HTBI primer set drove a first-round RT-PCR of the TCR CDR3. TCRdb reanalysed the multiplex PCR reads using MiXCR and keeps one entry per CDR3 protein. The sample contains 200,000 to 250,000 distinct CDR3 sequences, roughly a sixth of which appear only once.

The V gene is TRBV29-1, the J gene TRBJ1-1; no firm D call. The source is a woman aged 45-65 years with Graves' hyperthyroidism. The specimen was blood. The CDR3 DNA sequence: TGCAGCGTCACCTTGGGGAATAAGCCTGAAGCTTTCTTT. It yields the protein CSVTLGNKPEAFF.